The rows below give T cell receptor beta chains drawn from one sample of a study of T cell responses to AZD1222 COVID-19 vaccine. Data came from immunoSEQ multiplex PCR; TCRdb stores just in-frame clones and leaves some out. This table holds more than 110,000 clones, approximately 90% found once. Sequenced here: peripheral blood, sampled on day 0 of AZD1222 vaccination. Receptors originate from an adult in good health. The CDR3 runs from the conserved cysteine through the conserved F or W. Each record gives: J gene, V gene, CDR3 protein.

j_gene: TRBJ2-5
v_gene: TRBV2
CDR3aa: CASSEGVGRVEETQYF

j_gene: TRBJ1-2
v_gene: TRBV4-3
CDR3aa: CASSQETDYYGYTF

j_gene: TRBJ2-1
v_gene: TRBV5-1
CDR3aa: CASSLPTSGRRHEQFF

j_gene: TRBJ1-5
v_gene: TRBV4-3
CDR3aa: CASSQPPEGVWDDSNQPQHF

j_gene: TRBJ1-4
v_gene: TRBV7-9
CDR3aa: CASSPGLSTNEKLFF

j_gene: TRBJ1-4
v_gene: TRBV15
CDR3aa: CATSGMDRVNEKLFF

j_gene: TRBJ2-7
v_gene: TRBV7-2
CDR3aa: CASSLGVGYYEQYF

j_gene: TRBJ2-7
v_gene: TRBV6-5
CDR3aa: CASSSRLWRGSYEQYF

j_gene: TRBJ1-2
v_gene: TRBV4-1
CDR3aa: CASSQDLGGDGYTF

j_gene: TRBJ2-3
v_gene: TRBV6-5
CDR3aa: CASSYGSVDTQYF

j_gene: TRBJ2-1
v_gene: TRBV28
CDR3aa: CASNSRERQVNEQFF

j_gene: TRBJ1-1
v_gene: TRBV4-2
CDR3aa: CASSQEEGGARGTEAFF

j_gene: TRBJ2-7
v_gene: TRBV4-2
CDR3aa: CASSQVAGASYEQYF

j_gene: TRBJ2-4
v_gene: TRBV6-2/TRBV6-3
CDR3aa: CASSPYQGLAGNIQYF

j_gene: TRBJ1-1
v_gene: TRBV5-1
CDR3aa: CASSLAWVPLNTEAFF

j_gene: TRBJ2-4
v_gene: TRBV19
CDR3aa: CASSMWGAGNIQYF

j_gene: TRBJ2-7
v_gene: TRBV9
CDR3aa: CASSVAPEIGSGYHEQYF

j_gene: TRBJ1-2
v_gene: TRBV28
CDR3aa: CASSLAGVAHYGYTF

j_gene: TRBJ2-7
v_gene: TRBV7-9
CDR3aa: CASSSFQPYEQYF

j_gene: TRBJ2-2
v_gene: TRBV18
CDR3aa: CASSPLAGGTVLTGELFF

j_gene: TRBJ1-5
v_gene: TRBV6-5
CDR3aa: CASSYSPRGADQPQHF

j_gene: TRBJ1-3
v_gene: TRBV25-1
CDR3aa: CASSEHGGAGNTIYF

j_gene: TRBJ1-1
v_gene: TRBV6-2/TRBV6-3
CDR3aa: CASSYLQLSEAFF

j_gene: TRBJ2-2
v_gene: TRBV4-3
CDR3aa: CASSQELLAGKLFF

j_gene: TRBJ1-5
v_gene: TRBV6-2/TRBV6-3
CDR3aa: CASSQRSGNQPQHF

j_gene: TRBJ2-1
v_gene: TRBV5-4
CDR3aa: CASSPQPGPSYNEQFF

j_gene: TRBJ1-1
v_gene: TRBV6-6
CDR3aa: CASTHGGNTEAFF

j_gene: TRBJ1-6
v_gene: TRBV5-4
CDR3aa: CASSREGSDSPLHF